The TCR beta chain described here comes from a study of T cells after yellow fever vaccination (dated by TCRdb to the late 2010s). Study-level background: Libraries from fractions with low cell numbers were prepared with the SMART-Seq v4 Ultra Low Input RNA kit. To follow T-cell clones before and after primary and booster YFV17D yellow fever vaccination, bulk TCR alpha and beta repertoires were sequenced over time. Two healthy male donors, one aged 18 to 30 and one aged 30 to 40 years, were included in the cohort. Blood was collected at multiple timepoints before and after primary and secondary immunization, and bulk PBMC replicates and cell subsets were isolated. What the research found in general, with its limitations: Most clones expanded after primary vaccination were re-detected after the booster (almost 97% of CD4 and 80% to 90% of CD8), suggesting broad memory maintenance. A small fraction of clonotypes showed up in both the CD4 and CD8 compartments, probably as a result of convergent recombination. The secondary T-cell response was found to be weaker but faster than the primary response, with a peak reached on day 5 rather than on day 15. Only a couple of donors were included in the study, so the extent to which the findings can be generalized is limited. FACS-sorted repertoires could contain abundant contaminating clonotypes from the bulk population, so computational filtering was required.

Synthesis of TCR cDNA relied on 5'RACE template switching, a step that introduced a universal primer site along with unique molecular identifiers. Priming of cDNA synthesis was performed from both the TCR alpha and TCR beta constant segments. Two PCR steps were used to amplify libraries, with sample barcodes and sequencing adapters being added in the second step. Sequencing of libraries was done on Illumina HiSeq 2500 (2x100 bp) or NovaSeq (2x150 bp). Under the source paper's analysis protocol: Reads were demultiplexed and collapsed into UMI consensus sequences with MIGEC, and V(D)J alignment was performed with MiXCR. Vaccine-responding clonotypes were identified with edgeR using replicate PBMC samples, with FDR below 0.01 and a log2 fold change above 5 up to day 15 being required. CD4 or CD8 identity was assigned to each bulk clonotype according to whether the clonotype was present at higher abundance in the sequenced CD4 repertoire or the sequenced CD8 repertoire. TCRdb's own reprocessing of the public reads used fastp at Q25 and MiXCR and kept productive beta chains. Each CDR3 protein gets just one entry, which takes the most common genes and DNA from the rows behind it. What appears here as the V and J calls and clone size reflects TCRdb's work, not the paper's. The sample has some 320,000 distinct CDR3 sequences on record, 7.5% to 9% of them singletons. More than 15% of the sample rests with the top ten.

Its CDR3 holds 14 amino acids, cysteine through phenylalanine. Solely the CDR3 DNA is kept, with 42 bases framed from the first base. From a lookup of the germline V gene, CDR1 and CDR2 are SQVTM and ANQGSEA. Trimming leaves V shorter by 6 bases and J shorter by 4 bases, with the junction holding 4 bases beyond the gene matches. Taken with the paper, the label for treatment or condition translates to: live attenuated yellow fever vaccine strain. Two biological replicates of bulk PBMCs were collected at each blood-draw timepoint. A standard Ficoll-Paque protocol was used to isolate PBMCs from peripheral blood. TriZol was used to extract RNA from bulk PBMCs, CD4 and CD8 fractions, and dextramer-positive and dextramer-negative fractions. This clonotype was seen more than once but under ten times. The specificity of this receptor is unknown. No much larger clonotype is one base removed from it; base qualities were not supplied.

The rearrangement combines TRBV29-1 with TRBJ2-5, with 14 middle bases fitting TRBD2. The sequence derives from a man in his late teens or twenties who received the YFV17D yellow fever vaccine. The specimen comprised PBMCs, sampled on the day of the first yellow fever vaccination. The bases read TGCAGCGTGGGACTAGCGGGGGCTTTAGAGACCCAGTACTTC. Translation gives CSVGLAGALETQYF.